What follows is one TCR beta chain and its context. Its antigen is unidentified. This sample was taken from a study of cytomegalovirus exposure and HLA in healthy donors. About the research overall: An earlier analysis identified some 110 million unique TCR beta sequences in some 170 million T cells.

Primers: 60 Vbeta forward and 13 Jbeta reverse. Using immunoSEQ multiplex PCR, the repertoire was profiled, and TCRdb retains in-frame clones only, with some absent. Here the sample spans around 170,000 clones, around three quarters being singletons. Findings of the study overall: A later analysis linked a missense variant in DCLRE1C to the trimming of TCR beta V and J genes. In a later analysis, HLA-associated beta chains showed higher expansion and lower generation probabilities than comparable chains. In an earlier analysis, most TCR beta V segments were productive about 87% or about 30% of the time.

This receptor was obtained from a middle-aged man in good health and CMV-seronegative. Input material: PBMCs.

The chain's CDR3 is CASSKDTSYEQYF. The CDR3 coding sequence is TGCGCCAGCAGCAAGGACACCTCCTACGAGCAGTACTTC. The genes are TRBV5-1 and TRBJ2-7; tentatively, D is TRBD1 (5 bases). V lost 4 bases and J lost 0, with 8 bases in between. Germline V lookup: CDR1 SGHRS, CDR2 YFSETQ. The CDR3 totals 13 residues.